This record concerns one T cell receptor beta chain sequence. This clone was counted only a few times. No cognate antigen has been identified for it. Base qualities are not provided; no much larger clone lies one nucleotide away. In the ViraFEST assay, PBMC were stimulated with viral peptide pools, and TCR sequencing was then used to find antigen-specific CD4+ T cell clonotypes based on their expansion. After more than 9 days of culture, CD4+ T cells were isolated with the EasySep CD4+ T cell isolation kit. The absence of prior SARS-CoV-2 infection in healthy vaccine recipients was confirmed by negative nucleocapsid antibodies before and after vaccination. Some 1.9 million PBMC per well were cultured with approximately 10 ug/ml peptides in IMDM containing 5% human AB serum, about 9.6 IU/ml IL-2 and gentamicin. On days 3 and 7, half of the culture medium was replaced with fresh IL-2-containing medium. Unless noted otherwise, every peptide stimulation condition was grown in triplicate wells. Using Ficoll-Paque Plus gradient centrifugation, PBMC were separated from whole blood and then either used fresh or cryopreserved at -140C. The spike proteins of SARS-CoV-2 and of the common cold coronaviruses HCoV-NL63, HCoV-OC43 and HCoV-229E were spanned by overlapping peptide pools. The QIAamp micro DNA kit was used to extract genomic DNA from the cultured CD4+ T cells.

The library was made by the immunoSEQ multiplex PCR assay. DNA from the cultured and isolated CD4+ T cells underwent TCR beta CDR3 sequencing. Per the source publication's procedure: Non-productive TCR sequences were removed and reads were trimmed to the CDR3 region, keeping CDR3s of at least 7 amino acids. Antigen-specific clonotypes were identified using the MANAFEST web app by comparison of expansion in peptide wells against reference cultures. Positive clones required FDR<0.05 expansion versus reference and all other wells, odds ratio above 5, and frequency above 0.1% in two replicate wells. A clonotype was called cross-reactive if it was significantly expanded both in SARS-CoV-2 spike wells and in at least one common cold coronavirus spike condition. Levenshtein distance calculated with the stringdist R package was used to assess CDR3 similarity, and unrooted trees were constructed with ape in R 3.6.1. This immuneACCESS table, as held by TCRdb, lists in-frame sequences with V and J called but not all clones. Of the missing ones, under half trace to an unresolved V gene in checked studies; the others have no known cause. The V and J calls and clone size were taken over from that table, and D and trimming were inferred from the DNA. Recorded for this sample are about 20,000 clones; under 75% of them occurred a single time. Of the sample, approximately 9.1% falls within the top ten clones.

These data are taken from a study of vaccination effects on CD4 cells after COVID-19 (dated 2022 in TCRdb). Broadly, across the study: Each participant got two doses of an mRNA SARS-CoV-2 vaccine, either BNT162b2 or mRNA-1273. A total of 9 to 11 COVID-19 convalescent patients and several SARS-CoV-2-naive healthy vaccine recipients were included in the full study. Cultures from other donors in the study were sequenced with the Oncomine TCR Beta short-read assay on an Illumina iSeq 100. The study compared SARS-CoV-2 spike-specific CD4+ TCR repertoires before and after mRNA vaccination in COVID-19 convalescent patients and infection-naive vaccine recipients.

The paper as a whole reports these results and caveats: Only a small number of convalescent patients were included, and no early post-infection timepoints were available, which limited the study. Among healthy vaccine recipients, nearly all vaccine-induced clones were SARS-CoV-2 mono-reactive, and just 1 of 255 was cross-reactive with common cold coronaviruses. Both infection-induced and vaccine-induced clones contracted markedly at late post-vaccination timepoints, which is consistent with waning T cell responses.

The sample consisted of CD4+ T cells from PBMCs cultured with HCoV-NL63 spike peptides, taken before COVID-19 vaccination. This sample's cell subset or site label indicates: HCoV-NL63 spike overlapping peptide pool stimulation. The origin of this receptor is a human donor who received a COVID-19 vaccine.

The DNA sequence is given as TGTGCCAGCAGCCAACCGCCCAGGGACAGCTCGAACACTGAAGCTTTCTTT. The translation is CASSQPPRDSSNTEAFF. The chain is assembled from TRBV3-1 (or the pseudogene TRBV3-2) and TRBJ1-1, with TRBD1 matching 7 junction bases. Ends trimmed: V by 2 bases, J by 1 base; bases unmatched to a gene: 10. From its cysteine to its phenylalanine, the CDR3 spans 17 amino acids. The entry retains the CDR3 DNA only, 51 bases that are in frame from base 1. As encoded in the germline V gene (reference sequence), CDR1 is LGHDT while CDR2 is YNNKEL.